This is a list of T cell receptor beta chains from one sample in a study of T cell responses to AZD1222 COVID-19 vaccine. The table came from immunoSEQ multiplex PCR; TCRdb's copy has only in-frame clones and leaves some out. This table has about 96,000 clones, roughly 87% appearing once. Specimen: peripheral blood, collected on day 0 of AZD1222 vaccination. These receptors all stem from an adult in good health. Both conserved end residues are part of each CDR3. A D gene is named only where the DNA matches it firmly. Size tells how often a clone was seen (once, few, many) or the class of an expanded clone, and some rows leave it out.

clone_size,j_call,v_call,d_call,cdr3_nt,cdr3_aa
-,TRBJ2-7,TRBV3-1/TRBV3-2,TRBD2,TGTGCCAGCAGCCAAGGGCTAGCGGGGCTGTACGAGCAGTACTTC,CASSQGLAGLYEQYF
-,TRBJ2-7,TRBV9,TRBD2,TGTGCCAGCAGCAAACGGGCTAGCGGGGTCTACGAGCAGTACTTC,CASSKRASGVYEQYF
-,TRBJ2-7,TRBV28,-,TGTGCCAGCGGCGGACATGCAAGATCCTACGAGCAGTACTTC,CASGGHARSYEQYF
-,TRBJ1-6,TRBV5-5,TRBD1,TGTGCCAGCAGCTCCCCTAGGGGAGGACAGGGTAGTTCACCCCTCCACTTT,CASSSPRGGQGSSPLHF
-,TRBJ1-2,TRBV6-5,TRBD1,TGTGCCAGCAGTTTCGACAGGGAGGGTGGCTACACCTTC,CASSFDREGGYTF
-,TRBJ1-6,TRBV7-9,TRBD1,TGTGCCAGCAGCTGGACCGGGACAGGGAAAGGCACCCTCCACTTT,CASSWTGTGKGTLHF
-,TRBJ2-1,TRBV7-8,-,TGTGCCAGCAGCTTAGCGGCGGGGTTATACAATGAGCAGTTCTTC,CASSLAAGLYNEQFF
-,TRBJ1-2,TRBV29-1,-,TGCAGCGCCGGCAGAACAGACTCTCTCAACTATGGCTACACCTTC,CSAGRTDSLNYGYTF
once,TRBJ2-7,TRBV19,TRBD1,TGTGCCAGTAGTCTGGACAGGGGGGTAGGGGAGCAGTACTTC,CASSLDRGVGEQYF
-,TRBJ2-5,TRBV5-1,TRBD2,TGCGCCAGCAGCCAATCCCGGACTAGTCCGGAGACCCAGTACTTC,CASSQSRTSPETQYF
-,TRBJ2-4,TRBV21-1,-,TGTGCCAGCAGCCGAGGCCCGAGATTCATAGATGGGGCCAAAAACATTCAGTACTTC,CASSRGPRFIDGAKNIQYF
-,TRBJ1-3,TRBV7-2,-,TGTGCCAGCAGCTCCAGACAGGGAAACACCATATATTTT,CASSSRQGNTIYF
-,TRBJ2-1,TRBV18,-,TGTGCCAGCTCACCGGGAGACAATGAGCAGTTCTTC,CASSPGDNEQFF
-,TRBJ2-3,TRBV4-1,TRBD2,TGCGCCAGCAGGGAAGCGGGGGGAAGCACAGATACGCAGTATTTT,CASREAGGSTDTQYF
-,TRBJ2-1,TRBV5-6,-,TGTGCCAGCAGCTTGTGGCGAGAGCAGTTCTTC,CASSLWREQFF
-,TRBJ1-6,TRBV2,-,TGTGCCAGCAGTGAGGGGGGGGTTGGGTCACCCCTCCACTTT,CASSEGGVGSPLHF
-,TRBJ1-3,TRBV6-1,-,TGTGCCAGCAGTGAGTTTGCAGGGTCAGGTGGAAACACCATATATTTT,CASSEFAGSGGNTIYF
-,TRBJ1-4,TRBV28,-,TGTGCCAGCCTCGGACGGACTAATGAAAAACTGTTTTTT,CASLGRTNEKLFF
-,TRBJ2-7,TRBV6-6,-,TGTGCCAGCAGTCCCCGACGGGATTCCTACGAGCAGTACTTC,CASSPRRDSYEQYF
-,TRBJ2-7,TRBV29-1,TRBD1,TGCAGCGTGACCGGGACAGGGCGATACGAGCAGTACTTC,CSVTGTGRYEQYF
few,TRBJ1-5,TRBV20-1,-,TGCAGTGCTAGTGAGGCAGGCCCGCATGATCCCCAGCATTTT,CSASEAGPHDPQHF
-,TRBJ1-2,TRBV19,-,TGTGCCAGTAGTATGTCAGGGAACTATGGCTACACCTTC,CASSMSGNYGYTF
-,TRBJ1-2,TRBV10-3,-,TGTGCCATCAGTGAGTGGAGCAGGGAAAACTATGGCTACACCTTC,CAISEWSRENYGYTF
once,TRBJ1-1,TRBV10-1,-,TGCGCCAGCAGTGAGAAGGGTTTCACTGAAGCTTTCTTT,CASSEKGFTEAFF
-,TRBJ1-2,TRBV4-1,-,TGCGCCAGCAGCCAAGAGGAGATGACCGGGACGTACTATGGCTACACCTTC,CASSQEEMTGTYYGYTF
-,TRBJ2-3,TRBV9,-,TGTGCCAGCAGCGCCTCGACTGGCACAGAGCAGTATTTT,CASSASTGTEQYF
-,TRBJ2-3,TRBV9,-,TGTGCCAGCAGCGTATACGGGGGCGGGACAGATACGCAGTATTTT,CASSVYGGGTDTQYF
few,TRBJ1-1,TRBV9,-,TGTGCCAGCACCTCCGGACCGGGTTGGGACACTGAAGCTTTCTTT,CASTSGPGWDTEAFF
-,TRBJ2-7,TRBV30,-,TGTGCCCACGGAGAGAACTCCTACGAGCAGTACTTC,CAHGENSYEQYF
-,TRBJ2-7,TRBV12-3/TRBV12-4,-,TGTGCCAGCAGGGGGCAGGGCGGATACGAGCAGTACTTC,CASRGQGGYEQYF